This T cell receptor beta chain originates from a study of CD8 T cells in Susac syndrome (dated by TCRdb to the late 2010s). With respect to the entire study: The study used repertoire sequencing to test whether antigen drove CD8+ T cell activation and differentiation in Susac syndrome.

RNA was extracted using the RNeasy kit, and about 0.45 to 1 microgram was reverse transcribed with random hexamers. TCR beta CDR3 regions were amplified with the immunoSEQ multiplex PCR assay covering 54 Vbeta and 13 Jbeta segments. Bias from PCR amplification was corrected by using a synthetic template baseline for primer optimization and for computational correction. As for the original processing: Reads were assigned to V, D and J genes according to IMGT and analyzed in immunoSEQ Analyzer, with only productive sequences retained. To calculate clonality, Shannon entropy was normalized by log2 of the number of productive unique sequences and then subtracted from one. For each patient and control, public and private clones were evaluated within the 100 most prevalent clones. Clones were defined as Susac-specific if absent from the healthy and MS cohorts, from roughly 1,100 published viral clones and from other ImmuneACCESS disease sequences. The raw public reads went through TCRdb reprocessing: fastp at Q25, MiXCR clone calling, in-frame beta chains kept. Each CDR3 protein gets just one entry, which takes the most common genes and DNA from the rows behind it. The V and J calls and clone size are TCRdb's, not the authors'. Here the sample has approximately 160,000 distinct CDR3 sequences; about 91% occur a single time. The top ten hold more than 0.07% of the sample.

The paper's findings and limits, for the study overall: The TCR sequencing and HLA analysis was acknowledged to have included a relatively small number of individuals.

This clonotype showed up just once. What this receptor recognizes is not known. Per-nucleotide qualities are absent, and no much larger clonotype sits a single base away. A single read counts as weak evidence. Peripheral blood CD8+ and CD4+ T cells from healthy donors, Susac syndrome patients and multiple sclerosis patients were profiled by high-throughput TCR beta sequencing. Healthy donors were age- and sex-matched controls. CD8+ TEMRA cells were enriched by FACS, while bulk CD8+ and CD4+ T cells were purified by magnetic negative isolation. Blood was collected in EDTA tubes and processed within 24 hours, with PBMCs isolated through density gradient centrifugation. PBMCs intended for TCR sequencing were frozen in liquid nitrogen and were later thawed in a 37 degrees C water bath. The sorted or isolated CD4+, CD8+ and CD8+ TEMRA cells reached a purity of at least 90%. Sequencing input: CD4+ T cells from PBMCs. The clonotype was recovered from a human donor in good health.

In nucleotides, the sequence is TGTGCCAGCAGTCCACGTGGGACAGCAGAAGAGACCCAGTACTTC. This gives the protein CASSPRGTAEETQYF. The chain is encoded by TRBV28 joined to TRBJ2-5; 7 junctional bases match TRBD1. Unmatched junction bases come to 9, with V trimmed by 5 bases and J by 3 bases. Its CDR3 holds 15 amino acids, cysteine through phenylalanine. Only the CDR3 DNA is retained, 45 bases long and in frame from the first base. Based on the germline V gene, the CDR1 and CDR2 sequences are MDHEN and SYDVKM.